This T cell receptor beta chain was sequenced for a study of blood T cell repertoires in COVID-19. As for the study in general: The origin of the acute and convalescent COVID-19 samples was the United States, Italy and Spain. PBMCs, B-cell-depleted T cells, or T cells were the source of the cDNA or gDNA that made up the material.

Authors' data handling: Cell counts per sample came from amplifying reference gene primers. The method was immunoSEQ multiplex PCR; TCRdb's version includes in-frame clones alone and lacks a portion of them. That table supplies the V and J calls and clone size; D and trimming were determined from the DNA. This table has fewer than 250,000 clones, about nine tenths appearing once. Germline V gene sequence: CDR1 SGHTA, CDR2 FQGTGA. The CDR3 loop spans 13 amino acids. V gave up 5 bases and J gave up 3 bases, with 10 bases separating them. Sequencing was performed on peripheral blood. The genes are TRBV7-3 and TRBJ1-1, with D unclear. This receptor was obtained from a man aged 55 to 70 who had recovered from COVID-19. The chain's CDR3 is CASSVEWDTEAFF. CDR3 nucleotide sequence: TGTGCCAGCAGCGTGGAGTGGGACACTGAAGCTTTCTTT.